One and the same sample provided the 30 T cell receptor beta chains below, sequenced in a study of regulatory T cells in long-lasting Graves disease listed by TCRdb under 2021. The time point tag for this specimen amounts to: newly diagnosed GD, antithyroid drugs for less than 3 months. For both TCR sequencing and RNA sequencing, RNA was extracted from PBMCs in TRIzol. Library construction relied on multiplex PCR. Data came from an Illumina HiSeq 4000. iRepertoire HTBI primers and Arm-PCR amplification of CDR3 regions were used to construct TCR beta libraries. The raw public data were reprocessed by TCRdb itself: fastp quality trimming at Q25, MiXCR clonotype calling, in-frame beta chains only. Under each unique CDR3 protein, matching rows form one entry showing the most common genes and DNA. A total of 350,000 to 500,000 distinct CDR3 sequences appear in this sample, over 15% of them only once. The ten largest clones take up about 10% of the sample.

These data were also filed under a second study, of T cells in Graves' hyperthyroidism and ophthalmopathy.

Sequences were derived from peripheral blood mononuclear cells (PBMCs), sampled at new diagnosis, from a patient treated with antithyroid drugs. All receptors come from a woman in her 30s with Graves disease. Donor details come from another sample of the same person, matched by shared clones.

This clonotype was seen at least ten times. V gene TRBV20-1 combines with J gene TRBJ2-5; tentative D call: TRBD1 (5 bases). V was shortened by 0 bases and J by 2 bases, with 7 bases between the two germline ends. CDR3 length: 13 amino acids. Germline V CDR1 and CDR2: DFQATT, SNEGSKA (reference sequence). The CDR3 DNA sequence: TGCAGTGCTAGAGAGACAGTTCAAGAGACCCAGTACTTC. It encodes CSARETVQETQYF.

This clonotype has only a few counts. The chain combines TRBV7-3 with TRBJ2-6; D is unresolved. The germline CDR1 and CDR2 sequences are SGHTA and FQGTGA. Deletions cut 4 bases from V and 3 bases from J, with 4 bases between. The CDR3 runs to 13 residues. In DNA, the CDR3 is TGTGCCAGCAGCTCTTTTGGGGCCAACGTCCTGACTTTC. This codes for CASSSFGANVLTF.

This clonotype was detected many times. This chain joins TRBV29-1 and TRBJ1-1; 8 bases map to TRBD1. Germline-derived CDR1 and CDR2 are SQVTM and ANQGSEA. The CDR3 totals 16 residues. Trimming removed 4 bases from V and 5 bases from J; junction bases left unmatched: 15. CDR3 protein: CSVVRRAGTGATEAFF. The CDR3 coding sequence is TGCAGCGTTGTAAGGAGGGCCGGGACAGGCGCAACTGAAGCTTTCTTT.

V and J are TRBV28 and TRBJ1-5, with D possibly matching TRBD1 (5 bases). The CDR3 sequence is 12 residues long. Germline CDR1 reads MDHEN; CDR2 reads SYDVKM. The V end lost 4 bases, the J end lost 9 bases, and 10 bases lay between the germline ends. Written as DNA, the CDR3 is TGTGCCAGCAGTTCAGGGCCCGGGCCCCAGCATTTT. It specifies CASSSGPGPQHF.

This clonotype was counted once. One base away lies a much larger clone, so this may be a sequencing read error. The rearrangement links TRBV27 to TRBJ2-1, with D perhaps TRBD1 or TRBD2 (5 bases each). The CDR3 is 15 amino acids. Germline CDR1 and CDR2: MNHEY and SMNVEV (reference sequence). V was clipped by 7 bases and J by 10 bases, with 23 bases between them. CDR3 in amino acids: CASTPSRDELREQFF. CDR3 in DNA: TGTGCCAGCACCCCCTCGAGGGACGAACTTCGGGAGCAGTTCTTC.

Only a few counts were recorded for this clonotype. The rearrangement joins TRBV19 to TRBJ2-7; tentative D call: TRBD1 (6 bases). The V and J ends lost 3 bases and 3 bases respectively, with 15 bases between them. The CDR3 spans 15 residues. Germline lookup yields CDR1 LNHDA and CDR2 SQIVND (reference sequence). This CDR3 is CASSMSQGEGYEQYF. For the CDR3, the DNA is TGTGCCAGTAGTATGTCACAGGGAGAAGGCTACGAGCAGTACTTC.

The CDR3 coding sequence is TGTGCCAGCTCACCAGCGGCCTTTCGGCACTACGAGCAGTACTTC. Protein product: CASSPAAFRHYEQYF. The gene calls are TRBV18 and TRBJ2-7; D ambiguous. Germline CDR1 KGHSH, CDR2 LQKENI. The CDR3 is 15 amino acids. Trimming cost V 2 bases and J 3 bases, with 14 bases left between them.

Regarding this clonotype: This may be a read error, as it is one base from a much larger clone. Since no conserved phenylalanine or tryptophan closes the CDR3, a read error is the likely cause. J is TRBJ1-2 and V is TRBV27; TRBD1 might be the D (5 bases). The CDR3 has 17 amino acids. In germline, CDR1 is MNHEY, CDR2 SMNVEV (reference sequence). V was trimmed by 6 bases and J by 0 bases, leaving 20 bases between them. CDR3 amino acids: CASRPAFPGRANYGYTL. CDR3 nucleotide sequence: TGTGCCAGCAGGCCTGCATTTCCAGGGCGTGCTAACTATGGCTACACCCTC.

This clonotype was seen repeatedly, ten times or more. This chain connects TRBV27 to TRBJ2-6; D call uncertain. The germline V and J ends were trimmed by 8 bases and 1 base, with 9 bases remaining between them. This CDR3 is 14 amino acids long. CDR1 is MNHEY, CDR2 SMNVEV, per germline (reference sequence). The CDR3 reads CASRCTSGANVLTF. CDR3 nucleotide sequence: TGTGCCAGCCGTTGTACATCTGGGGCCAACGTCCTGACTTTC.

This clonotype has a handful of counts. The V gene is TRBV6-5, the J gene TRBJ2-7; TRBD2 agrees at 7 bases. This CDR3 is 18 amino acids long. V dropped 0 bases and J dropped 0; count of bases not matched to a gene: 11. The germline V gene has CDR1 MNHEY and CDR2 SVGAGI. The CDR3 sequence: CASSYSRGGGGSSYEQYF. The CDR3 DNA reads TGTGCCAGCAGTTACTCGAGGGGTGGGGGGGGAAGCTCCTACGAGCAGTACTTC.

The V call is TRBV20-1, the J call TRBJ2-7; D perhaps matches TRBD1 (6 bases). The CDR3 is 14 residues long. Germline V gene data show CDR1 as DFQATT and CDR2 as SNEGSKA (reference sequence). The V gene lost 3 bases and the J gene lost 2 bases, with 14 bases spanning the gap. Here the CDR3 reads CSASIFEGAYEQYF. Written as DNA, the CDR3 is TGCAGTGCTAGTATTTTCGAGGGGGCCTACGAGCAGTACTTC.

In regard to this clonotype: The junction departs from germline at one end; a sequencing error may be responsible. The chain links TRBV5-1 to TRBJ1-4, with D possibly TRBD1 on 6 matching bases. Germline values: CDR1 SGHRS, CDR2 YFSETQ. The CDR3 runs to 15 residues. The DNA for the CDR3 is TGCGCCAGCAGCTTGTTCGGACAGAGTAATGAAAATCTGTTTTTT. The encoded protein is CASSLFGQSNENLFF.

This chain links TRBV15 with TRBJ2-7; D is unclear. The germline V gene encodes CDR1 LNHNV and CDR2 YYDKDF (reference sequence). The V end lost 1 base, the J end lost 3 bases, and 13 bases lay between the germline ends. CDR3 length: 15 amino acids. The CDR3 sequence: CATSRASGHLYEQYF. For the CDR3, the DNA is TGTGCCACCAGCAGAGCCAGTGGGCACCTCTACGAGCAGTACTTC.

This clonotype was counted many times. DNA for the CDR3: TGTGCCTGGAGCGTAAAGGCGGCGGGGGACGAGCAGTACTTC. Its protein product is CAWSVKAAGDEQYF. The chain links TRBV30 to TRBJ2-7, with 7 bases aligning to TRBD2. After removal of 3 bases from V and 5 bases from J, the junction contained 10 bases not matched to a gene. CDR1 GTSNPN and CDR2 SVGIG come from the germline V gene (reference sequence). The CDR3 totals 14 residues.

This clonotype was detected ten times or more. CDR3 nucleotide sequence: TGTGCCAGCAGTGACAGTGAGCCCGGGGAGCTGTTTTTT. It is translated as CASSDSEPGELFF. The J gene is TRBJ2-2, the V gene TRBV2; no clear D. Germline V CDR1 and CDR2: SNHLY, FYNNEI. The CDR3 covers 13 residues. V shed 3 bases and J shed 6 bases, with 8 bases lying between them.

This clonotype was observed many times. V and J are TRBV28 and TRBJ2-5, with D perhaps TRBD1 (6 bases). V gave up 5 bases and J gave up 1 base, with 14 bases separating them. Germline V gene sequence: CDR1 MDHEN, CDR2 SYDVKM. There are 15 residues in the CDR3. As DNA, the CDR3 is TGTGCCAGCAGTAACACTGGACAGACCCAAGAGACCCAGTACTTC. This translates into CASSNTGQTQETQYF.

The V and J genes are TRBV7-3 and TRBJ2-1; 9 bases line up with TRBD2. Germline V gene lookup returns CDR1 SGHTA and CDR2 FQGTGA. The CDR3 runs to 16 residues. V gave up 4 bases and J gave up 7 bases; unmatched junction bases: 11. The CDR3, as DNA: TGTGCCAGCAGCTCCTTAGCGGGAGCCCTTCGGAATGAGCAGTTCTTC. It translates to CASSSLAGALRNEQFF.

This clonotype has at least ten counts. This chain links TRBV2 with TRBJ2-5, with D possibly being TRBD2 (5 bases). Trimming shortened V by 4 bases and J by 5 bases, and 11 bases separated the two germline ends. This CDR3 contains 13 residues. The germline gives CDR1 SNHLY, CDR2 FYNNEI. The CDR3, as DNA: TGTGCCAGCAGTGCCGGGGTCTGGGAGACCCAGTACTTC. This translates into CASSAGVWETQYF.

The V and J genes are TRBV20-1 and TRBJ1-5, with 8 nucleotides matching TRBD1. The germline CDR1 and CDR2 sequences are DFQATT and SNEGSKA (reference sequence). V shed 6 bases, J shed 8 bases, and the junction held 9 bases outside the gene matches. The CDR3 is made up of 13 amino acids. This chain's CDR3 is CSAHGQGQEPQHF. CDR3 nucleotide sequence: TGCAGTGCCCACGGACAGGGACAGGAGCCCCAGCATTTT.

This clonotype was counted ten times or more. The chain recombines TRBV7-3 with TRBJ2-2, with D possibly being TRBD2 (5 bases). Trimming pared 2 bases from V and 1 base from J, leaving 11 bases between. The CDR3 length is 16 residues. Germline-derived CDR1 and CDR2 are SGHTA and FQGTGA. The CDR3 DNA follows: TGTGCCAGCAGCTTACAGCGGCCCGTGAACACCGGGGAGCTGTTTTTT. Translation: CASSLQRPVNTGELFF.

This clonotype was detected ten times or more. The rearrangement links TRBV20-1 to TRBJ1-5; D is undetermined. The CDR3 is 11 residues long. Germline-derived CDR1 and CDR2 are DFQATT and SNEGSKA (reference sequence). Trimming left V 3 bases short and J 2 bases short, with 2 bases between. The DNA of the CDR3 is TGCAGTGCTAGGGGCAATCAGCCCCAGCATTTT. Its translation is CSARGNQPQHF.

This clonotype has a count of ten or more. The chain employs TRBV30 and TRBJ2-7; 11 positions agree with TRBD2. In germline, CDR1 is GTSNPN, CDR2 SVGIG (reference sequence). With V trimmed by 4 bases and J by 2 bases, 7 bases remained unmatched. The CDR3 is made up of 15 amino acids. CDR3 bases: TGTGCCTGGAATAGGGGACTAGCGGAAACCTACGAGCAGTACTTC. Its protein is CAWNRGLAETYEQYF.

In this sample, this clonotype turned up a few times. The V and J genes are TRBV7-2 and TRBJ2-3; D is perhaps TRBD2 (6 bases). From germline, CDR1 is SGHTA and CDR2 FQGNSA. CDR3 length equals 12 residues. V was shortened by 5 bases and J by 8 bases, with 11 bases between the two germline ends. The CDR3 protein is CASSRGRGTQYF. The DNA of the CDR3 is TGTGCCAGCAGCCGAGGGCGGGGTACGCAGTATTTT.

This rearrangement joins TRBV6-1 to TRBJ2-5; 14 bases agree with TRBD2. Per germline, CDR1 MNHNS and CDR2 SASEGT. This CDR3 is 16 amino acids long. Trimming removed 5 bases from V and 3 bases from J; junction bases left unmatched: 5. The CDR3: CASSRTSGRREETQYF. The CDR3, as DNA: TGTGCCAGCAGTAGGACTAGCGGGAGGCGGGAAGAGACCCAGTACTTC.

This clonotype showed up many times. CDR3 in amino acids: CASSLYQTDTQYF. For the CDR3, the DNA is TGTGCCAGCAGTCTTTATCAAACAGATACGCAGTATTTT. V is TRBV28 and J is TRBJ2-3, with D hard to call. Trimming cost V 5 bases and J 3 bases, with 9 bases left between them. CDR1 and CDR2 (germline): MDHEN, SYDVKM. CDR3 length: 13 residues.

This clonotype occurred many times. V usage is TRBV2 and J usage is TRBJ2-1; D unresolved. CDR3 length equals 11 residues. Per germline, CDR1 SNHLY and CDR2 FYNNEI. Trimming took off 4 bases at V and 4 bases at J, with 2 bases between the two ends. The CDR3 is CASSGYNEQFF. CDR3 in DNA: TGTGCCAGCAGTGGGTACAATGAGCAGTTCTTC.

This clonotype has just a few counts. CDR3 DNA: TGTGCTAGTGGTTTTAATGGAGAGACCCAGTACTTC. Its protein is CASGFNGETQYF. This chain joins TRBV12-5 and TRBJ2-5; no clear D. CDR3 size: 12 residues. Germline CDR1 is LGHNT and CDR2 is FRNRAP. V lost 3 bases to trimming and J lost 4 bases, with 6 bases between them.

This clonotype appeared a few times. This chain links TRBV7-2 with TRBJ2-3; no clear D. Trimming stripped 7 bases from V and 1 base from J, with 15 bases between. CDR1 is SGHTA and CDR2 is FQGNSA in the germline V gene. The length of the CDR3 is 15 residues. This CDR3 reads CASTVGGPRTDTQYF. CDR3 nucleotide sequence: TGTGCCAGCACCGTAGGTGGCCCCCGCACAGATACGCAGTATTTT. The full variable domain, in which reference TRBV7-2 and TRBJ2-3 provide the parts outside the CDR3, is GAGVSQSPSNKVTEKGKDVELRCDPISGHTALYWYRQSLGQGLEFLIYFQGNSAPDKSGLPSDRFSAERTGGSVSTLTIQRTQQEDSAVYLCASTVGGPRTDTQYFGPGTRLTVL.

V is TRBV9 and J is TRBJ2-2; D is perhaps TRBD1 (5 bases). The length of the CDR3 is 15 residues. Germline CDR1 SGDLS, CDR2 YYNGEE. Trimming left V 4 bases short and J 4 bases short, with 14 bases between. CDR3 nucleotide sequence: TGTGCCAGCAGCACCCTAGGGGCGGTCACCGGGGAGCTGTTTTTT. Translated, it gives CASSTLGAVTGELFF.

CDR3 sequence reads: CASSPGSASGTSTKAQFF. The DNA for the CDR3 is TGTGCCAGCAGCCCCGGGTCGGCTAGCGGAACCAGTACTAAAGCGCAGTTCTTC. The chain has TRBV7-3 and TRBJ2-1; TRBD2 matches 7 bases. J gave up 12 bases and V 5 bases, and 25 bases lay outside the gene matches. CDR1 and CDR2 from the germline V gene are SGHTA and FQGTGA. There are 18 residues in the CDR3.